This T cell receptor (beta chain) was profiled in a study of CD8 T cells in ankylosing spondylitis. Turning to this clonotype: Compared with germline, one end of the junction differs, possibly owing to a read error.

TCRdb analysed the 5' RACE reads with MiXCR anew, one entry per CDR3 protein. This sample has 100,000 to 150,000 distinct CDR3 sequences; about 6.5% occur once, and the top ten carry 12%. The CDR3 is 13 residues long. CDR1 and CDR2 from the germline V gene are SGHRS and YFSETQ. This sequence originates from a male donor with ankylosing spondylitis or in good health (not recorded which). Source material: blood, either unsorted or a sorted T cell fraction (not recorded which). The chain joins TRBV5-1 to TRBJ1-2, with D unresolved. The CDR3 is CASTLGVNYGYTF. The DNA of the CDR3 is TGCGCCAGCACCTTGGGTGTGAACTATGGCTACACCTTC.